The clone carrying this T cell receptor (beta chain) was observed at least ten times. TCRdb passed the 5' RACE reads through MiXCR, listing each CDR3 protein once. The repertoire includes tens of thousands of distinct CDR3 sequences, around 5.2% of them detected once, and about a quarter sits in the top ten. This specimen comes from a study of spatial heterogeneity in lung cancer. This CDR3 has 13 residues. V lost 8 bases and J lost 4, with 15 bases in between. Indicated time point: sample taken at primary tumor resection. This specimen consisted of PBMCs, obtained at surgery. The chain carries TRBV12-3 or TRBV12-4 and TRBJ2-7; D possibly corresponds to TRBD1 (6 bases). The clonotype was recovered from a female donor with early-stage non-small cell lung cancer. This CDR3 reads CASEGRDTYEQYF. The CDR3 DNA follows: TGTGCCAGCGAGGGCAGGGACACTTACGAGCAGTACTTC.